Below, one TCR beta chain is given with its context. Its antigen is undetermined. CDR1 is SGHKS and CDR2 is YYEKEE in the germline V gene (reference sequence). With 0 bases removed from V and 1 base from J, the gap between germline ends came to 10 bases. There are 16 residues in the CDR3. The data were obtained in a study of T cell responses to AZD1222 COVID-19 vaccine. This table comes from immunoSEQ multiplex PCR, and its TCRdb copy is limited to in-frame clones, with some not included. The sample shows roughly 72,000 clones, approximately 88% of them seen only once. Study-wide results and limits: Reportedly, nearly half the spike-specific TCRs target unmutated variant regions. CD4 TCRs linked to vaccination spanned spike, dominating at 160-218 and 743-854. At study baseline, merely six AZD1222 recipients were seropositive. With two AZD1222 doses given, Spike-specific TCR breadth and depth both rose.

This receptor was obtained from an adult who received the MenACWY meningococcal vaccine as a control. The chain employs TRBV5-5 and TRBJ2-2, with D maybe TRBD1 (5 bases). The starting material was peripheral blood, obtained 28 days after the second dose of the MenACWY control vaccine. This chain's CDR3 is CASSLGLGENTGELFF. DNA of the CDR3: TGTGCCAGCAGCTTGGGCCTAGGGGAGAACACCGGGGAGCTGTTTTTT. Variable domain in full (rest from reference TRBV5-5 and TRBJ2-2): DAGVTQSPTHLIKTRGQQVTLRCSPISGHKSVSWYQQVLGQGPQFIFQYYEKEERGRGNFPDRFSARQFPNYSSELNVNALLLGDSALYLCASSLGLGENTGELFFGEGSRLTVL.